One and the same sample provided the 29 T cell receptor beta chains below, sequenced in a study of Ad26.COV2.S vaccination and SARS-CoV-2 variants. Sample treatment: around 19 received Ad26.COV2.S at low or high dose, single or two shots; 5 received placebo; per-sample allocation not given. Sampling was done on day 63 after the first vaccine or placebo injection. TCRdb keeps only in-frame clones here, not all; method: immunoSEQ multiplex PCR. The data show 510,000 or so clones, around 90% seen once. The sequencing used peripheral blood, collected in a trial of Ad26.COV2.S vaccine versus placebo. All receptors derive from a person aged 18 to 65 who received the Ad26.COV2.S COVID-19 vaccine or a placebo.

The chain recombines TRBV6-2 or TRBV6-3 with TRBJ2-2; D ambiguous. CDR3 size: 13 residues. In germline, CDR1 is MNHEY, CDR2 SVGEGT. The V gene lost 6 bases and the J gene lost 4 bases, with 9 bases spanning the gap. The CDR3 is CASRPRATGELFF. The CDR3 nucleotides are TGTGCCAGCAGGCCTCGGGCCACCGGGGAGCTGTTTTTT.

This sequence joins TRBV7-3 and TRBJ2-2, with D tentatively TRBD2 (5 bases). This CDR3 is built from 13 residues. Trimming took off 8 bases at V and 5 bases at J, with 12 bases between the two ends. Germline V gene data show CDR1 as SGHTA and CDR2 as FQGTGA. The CDR3 sequence is CASGPRVTGELFF. CDR3 nucleotides: TGTGCCAGCGGACCGCGGGTTACCGGGGAGCTGTTTTTT.

This chain uses TRBV7-9 with TRBJ1-1; tentative D call: TRBD1 (6 bases). V was pared by 5 bases and J by 1 base, with 14 bases between. Germline CDR1 reads SEHNR; CDR2 reads FQNEAQ (reference sequence). This CDR3 has 15 residues. The CDR3 region is CASSHWTVRNTEAFF. The CDR3 bases are TGTGCCAGCAGCCACTGGACAGTACGGAACACTGAAGCTTTCTTT.

V and J are TRBV9 and TRBJ2-5; the D gene is possibly TRBD2 (6 bases). The ends were cut back, 0 bases at V and 5 bases at J, with 14 bases in the middle. CDR1 SGDLS and CDR2 YYNGEE come from the germline V gene. CDR3 size: 15 residues. In DNA form, the CDR3 reads TGTGCCAGCAGCGTAGCCGGAGGGCCCCGGGAGACCCAGTACTTC. Its protein is CASSVAGGPRETQYF. Full variable domain (remainder filled in from reference TRBV9 and TRBJ2-5): DSGVTQTPKHLITATGQRVTLRCSPRSGDLSVYWYQQSLDQGLQFLIQYYNGEERAKGNILERFSAQQFPDLHSELNLSSLELGDSALYFCASSVAGGPRETQYFGPGTRLLVL.

The chain has TRBV24-1 and TRBJ2-3, with 13 bases that match TRBD2. V dropped 3 bases and J dropped 6; count of bases not matched to a gene: 8. Germline CDR1 KGHDR, CDR2 SFDVKD. This CDR3 spans 17 amino acids. The CDR3 DNA sequence: TGTGCCACCAGTGATAGCGGACTAGCGGGAGACAGCGATACGCAGTATTTT. It yields the protein CATSDSGLAGDSDTQYF.

V usage is TRBV6-5 and J usage is TRBJ1-1; D may be TRBD1 (6 bases). In germline, CDR1 is MNHEY, CDR2 SVGAGI. This CDR3 is 14 amino acids long. V was clipped by 4 bases and J by 5 bases, with 14 bases between them. CDR3 protein: CASSSEGGWTEAFF. CDR3 bases: TGTGCCAGCAGTTCGGAGGGGGGGTGGACTGAAGCTTTCTTT.

J is TRBJ2-3 and V is TRBV16, with D unresolved. Germline CDR1 reads KGHSY; CDR2 reads FQNENV. This CDR3 is built from 15 residues. Trimming took 6 bases from V and 2 from J, leaving 15 bases between them. CDR3 sequence reads: CASSIGQANTDTQYF. CDR3 nucleotides: TGTGCCAGCAGTATCGGGCAGGCCAACACAGATACGCAGTATTTT.

The gene calls are TRBV30 and TRBJ1-5, with a tentative D call TRBD1 (5 bases). The germline V and J ends were trimmed by 3 bases and 0 bases, with 12 bases remaining between them. Looked up from germline, CDR1 is GTSNPN and CDR2 is SVGIG (reference sequence). The CDR3 extends over 15 amino acids. CDR3 in amino acids: CAWRARGGSNQPQHF. Here the CDR3 DNA reads TGTGCCTGGAGGGCACGCGGGGGTAGCAATCAGCCCCAGCATTTT.

V usage is TRBV14 and J usage is TRBJ2-5; 9 positions match TRBD2. CDR3 size: 20 residues. Germline lookup yields CDR1 SGHDN and CDR2 FVKESK. V gave up 0 bases and J gave up 1 base; unmatched junction bases: 15. The CDR3 bases are TGTGCCAGCAGCCAAGATCGGTTTAGCGGGAGACCCTTGTTCCAAGAGACCCAGTACTTC. Translated: CASSQDRFSGRPLFQETQYF.

This sequence joins TRBV6-1 and TRBJ2-1; possibly TRBD2 for D (7 bases). The CDR3 extends over 17 amino acids. Germline CDR1 is MNHNS and CDR2 is SASEGT. The V end lost 0 bases, the J end lost 8 bases, and 20 bases lay between the germline ends. In DNA form, the CDR3 reads TGTGCCAGCAGTGAAGCGCCCAAAGGGAGGGGGTACCATGAGCAGTTCTTC. Translation: CASSEAPKGRGYHEQFF.

This rearrangement joins TRBV7-3 to TRBJ2-3, with 10 bases lining up with TRBD1. Germline lookup yields CDR1 SGHTA and CDR2 FQGTGA. This CDR3 is built from 15 residues. J lost 3 bases, V lost 5 bases, and 5 bases had no gene match. The DNA for the CDR3 is TGTGCCAGCAGCGAGGGACAGGGGTTAACAGATACGCAGTATTTT. Protein: CASSEGQGLTDTQYF.

The rearrangement uses TRBV6-5 and TRBJ2-7; D is unclear. The V and J ends lost 1 base and 6 bases respectively, with 10 bases between them. Germline CDR1 is MNHEY and CDR2 is SVGAGI. This CDR3 has 13 amino acids. The CDR3, as DNA: TGTGCCAGCAGTTACTTCCGGACGGGCGAGCAGTACTTC. This sequence encodes CASSYFRTGEQYF.

The gene calls are TRBV5-6 and TRBJ1-4; D remains ambiguous. This CDR3 region has 15 residues. The germline V and J ends were trimmed by 0 bases and 4 bases, with 10 bases remaining between them. Germline values: CDR1 SGHDT, CDR2 YYEEEE. The CDR3 loop reads CASSLAAGGNEKLFF. CDR3 coding DNA: TGTGCCAGCAGCTTGGCGGCAGGAGGTAATGAAAAACTGTTTTTT.

The rearrangement uses TRBV6-5 and TRBJ2-7; TRBD1 matches at 7 bases. After removal of 0 bases from V and 2 bases from J, the junction contained 4 bases not matched to a gene. Germline V CDR1 and CDR2: MNHEY, SVGAGI. This CDR3 region has 15 residues. CDR3: CASSYSRDSAYEQYF. DNA of the CDR3: TGTGCCAGCAGTTACTCGAGGGACAGCGCCTACGAGCAGTACTTC.

This rearrangement joins TRBV6-1 to TRBJ2-5; the match to TRBD1 covers 9 bases. This CDR3 contains 15 residues. The J segment lost 4 bases and the V segment lost 3 bases, leaving 6 bases of the junction unmatched. Germline loops: CDR1 MNHNS, CDR2 SASEGT. The CDR3 loop reads CASSDTQGAGETQYF. As DNA, the CDR3 is TGTGCCAGCAGTGACACACAGGGGGCGGGAGAGACCCAGTACTTC.

The V call is TRBV6-5, the J call TRBJ1-1; D ambiguous. Germline CDR1 is MNHEY and CDR2 is SVGAGI. The germline V and J ends were trimmed by 3 bases and 4 bases, with 18 bases remaining between them. The CDR3 sequence is 16 residues long. CDR3 loop: CASSYLEAAGLTEAFF. The CDR3 DNA follows: TGTGCCAGCAGTTATCTGGAGGCAGCGGGTCTCACTGAAGCTTTCTTT.

This clone showed up just a few times. The chain uses TRBV28 and TRBJ1-2; 9 bases fit TRBD1. CDR1 is MDHEN and CDR2 is SYDVKM in the germline V gene. V shed 6 bases, J shed 4 bases, and the junction held 9 bases outside the gene matches. The CDR3 length is 15 residues. The CDR3 DNA sequence: TGTGCCAGCAGAGCCTCGGGACAGGGTTCCTATGGCTACACCTTC. Translated, it gives CASRASGQGSYGYTF.

This clone was recorded only once. This chain joins TRBV28 and TRBJ2-1; unclear D gene. CDR3 length equals 11 residues. Per germline, CDR1 MDHEN and CDR2 SYDVKM. Trimming removed 3 bases at V and 9 bases at J, with 6 bases between. The CDR3 loop is CASSLVVEQFF. CDR3 nucleotide sequence: TGTGCCAGCAGTTTGGTGGTTGAGCAGTTCTTC.

The gene calls are TRBV19 and TRBJ2-7; 8 bases line up with TRBD1. After removal of 9 bases from V and 5 bases from J, the junction contained 12 bases not matched to a gene. CDR1 and CDR2 (germline): LNHDA, SQIVND (reference sequence). CDR3 size: 14 residues. CDR3 sequence (DNA): TGTGCCAGCAACCCGACAGGGGTCATCCACGAGCAGTACTTC. Its translation is CASNPTGVIHEQYF. Combining the CDR3 with reference TRBV19 and TRBJ2-7 gives the whole variable domain DGGITQSPKYLFRKEGQNVTLSCEQNLNHDAMYWYRQDPGQGLRLIYYSQIVNDFQKGDIAEGYSVSREKKESFPLTVTSAQKNPTAFYLCASNPTGVIHEQYFGPGTRLTVT.

The chain uses TRBV2 and TRBJ2-7; 7 bases line up with TRBD1. With 2 bases clipped from V and 1 base from J, the junction kept 11 bases outside the gene matches. The CDR3 sequence is 17 residues long. The germline gives CDR1 SNHLY, CDR2 FYNNEI. DNA for the CDR3: TGTGCCAGCAGTGAAACAGGGGCGAAGATCGCGTCCTACGAGCAGTACTTC. Its protein product is CASSETGAKIASYEQYF.

The V gene is TRBV3-1 (or the pseudogene TRBV3-2), the J gene TRBJ1-3; 8 nucleotides align to TRBD1. In germline, CDR1 is LGHDT, CDR2 YNNKEL (reference sequence). V trimming: 4 bases; J trimming: 7 bases; junction bases outside the gene matches: 6. The CDR3 is made up of 14 amino acids. The CDR3 region is CASSPGTGLNTIYF. CDR3 sequence (DNA): TGTGCCAGCAGCCCAGGGACAGGCTTGAACACCATATATTTT.

The rearrangement links TRBV9 to TRBJ2-2, with TRBD1 identical over 8 bases. Looked up from germline, CDR1 is SGDLS and CDR2 is YYNGEE. This CDR3 is built from 15 residues. The trim removed 3 bases at V and 6 bases at J, leaving 7 bases unmatched. This CDR3 is CASSGGTGQAGELFF. CDR3 sequence (DNA): TGTGCCAGCAGCGGAGGGACAGGACAGGCCGGGGAGCTGTTTTTT.

The chain has TRBV2 and TRBJ2-1, with D unresolved. Germline lookup yields CDR1 SNHLY and CDR2 FYNNEI. The V end was cut by 6 bases, the J end by 7 bases, with 13 bases between. The CDR3 extends over 13 amino acids. CDR3 in DNA: TGTGCCAGCAGGGCCCCGAGCAGGAATGAGCAGTTCTTC. Protein: CASRAPSRNEQFF.

The genes are TRBV2 and TRBJ2-7, with unresolved D. CDR1 and CDR2 (germline): SNHLY, FYNNEI. The V end lost 3 bases, the J end lost 3 bases, and 9 bases lay between the germline ends. This CDR3 spans 13 amino acids. The CDR3, as DNA: TGTGCCAGCAGTGAGACGGCGCGCTACGAGCAGTACTTC. As protein: CASSETARYEQYF.

The V call is TRBV27, the J call TRBJ2-5, with D possibly matching TRBD1 (7 bases). Per the germline V gene, CDR1 is MNHEY and CDR2 is SMNVEV (reference sequence). V lost 4 bases to trimming and J lost 4 bases, with 16 bases between them. This CDR3 contains 15 residues. This CDR3 is CASSSQGGTIETQYF. CDR3 DNA: TGTGCCAGCAGTTCCCAGGGGGGCACAATAGAGACCCAGTACTTC.

V is TRBV2 and J is TRBJ2-5, with TRBD2 matching over 13 bases. V shed 4 bases, J shed 4 bases, and the junction held 3 bases outside the gene matches. Germline loops: CDR1 SNHLY, CDR2 FYNNEI. The CDR3 runs 15 residues. The CDR3 sequence is CASSAGTSGTETQYF. Written as DNA, the CDR3 is TGTGCCAGCAGTGCCGGGACTAGCGGGACAGAGACCCAGTACTTC.

The gene calls are TRBV9 and TRBJ1-6; perhaps TRBD1 as D (5 bases). Germline V CDR1 and CDR2: SGDLS, YYNGEE. This CDR3 is 14 amino acids long. V gave up 0 bases and J gave up 7 bases, with 8 bases separating them. The CDR3 loop is CASSVDEGNSPLHF. CDR3 bases: TGTGCCAGCAGCGTAGATGAGGGGAATTCACCCCTCCACTTT.

CDR3 nucleotide sequence: TGTGCCAGCAGTCTAAGGACAGCTTTGGGCGAGCAGTACTTC. Encoded protein: CASSLRTALGEQYF. The rearrangement links TRBV27 to TRBJ2-7; possibly TRBD1 for D (6 bases). This CDR3 is built from 14 residues. Trimming left V 5 bases short and J 6 bases short, with 17 bases between. In germline, CDR1 is MNHEY, CDR2 SMNVEV (reference sequence).

The chain couples TRBV9 to TRBJ1-2; 8 nucleotides align to TRBD1. From germline, CDR1 is SGDLS and CDR2 YYNGEE. The CDR3 sequence is 13 residues long. V was clipped by 2 bases and J by 4 bases; unmatched bases: 1. The CDR3 reads CASSVGQGYGYTF. The DNA for the CDR3 is TGTGCCAGCAGCGTCGGACAGGGCTATGGCTACACCTTC.